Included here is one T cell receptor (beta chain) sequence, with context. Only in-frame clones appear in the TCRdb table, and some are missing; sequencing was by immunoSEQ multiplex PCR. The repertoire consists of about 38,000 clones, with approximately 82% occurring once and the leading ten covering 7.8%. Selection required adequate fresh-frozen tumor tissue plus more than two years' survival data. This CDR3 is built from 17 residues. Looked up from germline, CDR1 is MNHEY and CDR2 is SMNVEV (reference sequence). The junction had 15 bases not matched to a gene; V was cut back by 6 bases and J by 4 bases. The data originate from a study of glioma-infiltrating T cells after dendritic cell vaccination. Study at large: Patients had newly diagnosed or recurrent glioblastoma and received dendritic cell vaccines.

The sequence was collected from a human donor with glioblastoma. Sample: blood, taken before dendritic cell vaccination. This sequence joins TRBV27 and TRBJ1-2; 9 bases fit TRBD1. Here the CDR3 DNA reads TGTGCCAGCAGGCCCTCCGGGACAGGGCTTTTTTTCTATGGCTACACCTTC. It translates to CASRPSGTGLFFYGYTF.